The clone carrying this T cell receptor (beta chain) has more than one count but fewer than ten. The CDR3 extends 3 residues past the end of the read, so its final part is completed from the germline J gene. From germline, CDR1 is MNHEY and CDR2 SVGEGT. The V end was cut by 2 bases, the J end by 3 bases, with 20 bases between. The CDR3 extends over 17 amino acids. The table came from immunoSEQ multiplex PCR; TCRdb's copy has only in-frame clones and leaves some out. Observed in the sample are approximately 81,000 clones, none of them singletons. This sample was included in a study of T cell clonality in common variable immunodeficiency.

Sequencing was done on a sample of peripheral blood mononuclear cells. The chain carries TRBV6-2 or TRBV6-3 and TRBJ2-7; D is undetermined. The TCR comes from a person aged 18 to 75 in good health. Here the CDR3 reads CASSYPLQPSYSYEQYF. The sequenced part of the CDR3 DNA is TGTGCCAGCAGTTACCCCCTACAGCCGTCCTACAGCTACGAG.